This TCR beta chain was retrieved from a study of blood T cell repertoires in COVID-19. Study-wide context: The study drew acute and convalescent COVID-19 samples from the United States, Italy and Spain.

Profiled with immunoSEQ multiplex PCR; TCRdb holds only in-frame clones, not every one. Among 250,000 to 350,000 clones listed, around 82% were seen once. Between the trimmed V and J ends, which lost 6 bases and 11 bases, there was a span of 16 bases. The CDR3 is 12 amino acids. The germline CDR1 and CDR2 sequences are MDHEN and SYDVKM. V gene TRBV28 combines with J gene TRBJ1-1; D remains unclear. This clonotype was obtained from a human donor with COVID-19, enrolled during active disease. The donor label of this sample is uncertain. The sequencing input was peripheral blood. The CDR3 loop reads CASRPPGRTAFF. The CDR3 DNA is TGTGCCAGCAGGCCTCCGGGGAGGACGGCTTTCTTT.